The 5 T cell receptor beta chains given below trace back to one sample, sequenced in a study of blood T cell repertoires in COVID-19. Profiling relied on immunoSEQ multiplex PCR, and the TCRdb table lists in-frame clones only, not all of them. Of tens of thousands of clones listed, 60% to 85% are singletons. The sample consisted of peripheral blood. These receptors were obtained from a man in his sixties with acute or convalescent COVID-19.

The V call is TRBV6-2 or TRBV6-3, the J call TRBJ2-2, with 10 bases that match TRBD2. J gave up 3 bases and V 5 bases, and 6 bases lay outside the gene matches. Germline V gives CDR1 MNHEY, CDR2 SVGEGT. CDR3 length equals 16 residues. Here the CDR3 DNA reads TGTGCCAGCAGTAGCGGGGGGGCAGAGTACACCGGGGAGCTGTTTTTT. As protein: CASSSGGAEYTGELFF.

J is TRBJ1-1 and V is TRBV9, with TRBD1 matching over 8 bases. After removal of 3 bases from V and 3 bases from J, the junction contained 10 bases not matched to a gene. The CDR3 has 16 amino acids. Germline V gene sequence: CDR1 SGDLS, CDR2 YYNGEE. The CDR3 protein is CASSDDRGGGHTEAFF. DNA for the CDR3: TGTGCCAGCAGCGACGACAGGGGCGGAGGACACACTGAAGCTTTCTTT.

This chain uses TRBV10-3 with TRBJ1-2; D remains unclear. CDR3 size: 13 residues. V lost 4 bases to trimming and J lost 3 bases, with 9 bases between them. Germline assignment: CDR1 ENHRY and CDR2 SYGVKD. Here the CDR3 DNA reads TGTGCCATCAGTGGGGCCAGCTACTATGGCTACACCTTC. This sequence encodes CAISGASYYGYTF.

The V and J genes are TRBV7-2 and TRBJ2-1; 8 bases are a match to TRBD2. The junction had 5 bases not matched to a gene; V was cut back by 1 base and J by 6 bases. CDR3 size: 15 residues. The germline gives CDR1 SGHTA, CDR2 FQGNSA. CDR3 sequence reads: CASSLGTSRGNEQFF. DNA of the CDR3: TGTGCCAGCAGCTTAGGGACTAGCCGGGGCAATGAGCAGTTCTTC.

The V and J genes are TRBV19 and TRBJ1-5; TRBD1 is a possible D gene (6 bases). This CDR3 region has 15 residues. Per the germline V gene, CDR1 is LNHDA and CDR2 is SQIVND (reference sequence). Trimming pared 1 base from V and 2 bases from J, leaving 9 bases between. As DNA, the CDR3 is TGTGCCAGTAGTATAGGCAGGGGAGGCAATCAGCCCCAGCATTTT. It specifies CASSIGRGGNQPQHF.